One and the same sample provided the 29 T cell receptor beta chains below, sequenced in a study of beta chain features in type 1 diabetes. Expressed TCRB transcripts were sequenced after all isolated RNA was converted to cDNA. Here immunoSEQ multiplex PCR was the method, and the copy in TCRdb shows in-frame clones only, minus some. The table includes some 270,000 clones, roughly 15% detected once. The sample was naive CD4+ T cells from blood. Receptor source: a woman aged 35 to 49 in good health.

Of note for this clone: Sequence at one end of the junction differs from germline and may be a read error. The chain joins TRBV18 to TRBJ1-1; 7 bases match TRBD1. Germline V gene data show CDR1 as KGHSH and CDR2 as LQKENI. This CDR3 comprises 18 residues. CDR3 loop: CASSPTLSQGSDGTEVFF. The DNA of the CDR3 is TGTGCCAGCTCACCTACTCTTTCACAGGGGTCCGATGGGACTGAAGTTTTCTTT.

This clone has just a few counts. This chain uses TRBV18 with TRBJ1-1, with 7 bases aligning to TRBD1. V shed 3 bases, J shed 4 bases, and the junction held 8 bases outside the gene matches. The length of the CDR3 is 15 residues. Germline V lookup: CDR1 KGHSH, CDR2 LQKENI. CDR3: CASSPQGDTFTEAFF. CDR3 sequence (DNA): TGTGCCAGCTCACCCCAGGGGGACACTTTCACTGAAGCTTTCTTT.

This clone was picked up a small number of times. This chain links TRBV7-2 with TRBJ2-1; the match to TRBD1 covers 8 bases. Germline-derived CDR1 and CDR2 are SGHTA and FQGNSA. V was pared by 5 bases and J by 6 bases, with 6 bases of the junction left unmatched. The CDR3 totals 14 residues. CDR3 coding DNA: TGTGCCAGCAGCCCGGACAGGGTAGTCAATGAGCAGTTCTTC. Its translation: CASSPDRVVNEQFF.

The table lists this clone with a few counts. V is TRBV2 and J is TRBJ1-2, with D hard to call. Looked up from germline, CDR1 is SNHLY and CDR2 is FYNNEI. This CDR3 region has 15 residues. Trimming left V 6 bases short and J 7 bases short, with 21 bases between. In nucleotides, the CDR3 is TGTGCCAGCAGCTTGAGCCGACCGGTGAGCGGTGGCTACACCTTC. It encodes CASSLSRPVSGGYTF.

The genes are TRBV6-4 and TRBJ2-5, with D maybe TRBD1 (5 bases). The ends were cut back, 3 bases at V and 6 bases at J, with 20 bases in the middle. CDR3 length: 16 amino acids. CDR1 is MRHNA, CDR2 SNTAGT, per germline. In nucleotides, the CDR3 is TGTGCCAGCAGTGAACGTCGACAGCCTGAAGTAAAGACCCAGTACTTC. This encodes CASSERRQPEVKTQYF.

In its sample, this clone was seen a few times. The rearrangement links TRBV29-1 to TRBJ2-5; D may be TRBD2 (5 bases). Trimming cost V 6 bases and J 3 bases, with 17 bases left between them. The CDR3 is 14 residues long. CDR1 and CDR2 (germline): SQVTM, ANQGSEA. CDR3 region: CSVASEWGEETQYF. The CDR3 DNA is TGCAGCGTCGCCTCCGAGTGGGGAGAAGAGACCCAGTACTTC.

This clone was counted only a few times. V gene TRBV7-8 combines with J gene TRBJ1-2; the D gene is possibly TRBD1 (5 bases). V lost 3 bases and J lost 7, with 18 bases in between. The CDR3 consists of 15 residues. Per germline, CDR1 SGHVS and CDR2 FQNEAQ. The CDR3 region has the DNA TGTGCCAGCAGCTTCGAGGGGAGGGGAATAGGTGGCTACACCTTC. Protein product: CASSFEGRGIGGYTF.

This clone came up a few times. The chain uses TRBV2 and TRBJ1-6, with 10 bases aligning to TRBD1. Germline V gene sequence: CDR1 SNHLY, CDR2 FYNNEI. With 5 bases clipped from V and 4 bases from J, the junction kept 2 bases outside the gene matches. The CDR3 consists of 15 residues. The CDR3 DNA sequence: TGTGCCAGCAGTCGGGACAGGGGTTATAATTCACCCCTCCACTTT. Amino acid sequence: CASSRDRGYNSPLHF.

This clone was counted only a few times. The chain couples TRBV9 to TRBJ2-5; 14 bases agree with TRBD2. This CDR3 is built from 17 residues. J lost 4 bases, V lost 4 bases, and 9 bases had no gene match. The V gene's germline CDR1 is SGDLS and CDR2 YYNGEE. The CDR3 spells CASSLGTSGGDRETQYF. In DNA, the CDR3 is TGTGCCAGCAGCCTTGGGACTAGCGGGGGCGATAGAGAGACCCAGTACTTC.

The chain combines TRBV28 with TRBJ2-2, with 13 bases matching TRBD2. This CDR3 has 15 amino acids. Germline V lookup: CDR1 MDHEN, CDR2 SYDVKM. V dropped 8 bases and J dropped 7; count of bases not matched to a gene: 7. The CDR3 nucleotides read TGTGCCAGCGGAACTAGCGGGGGGGCAATCGGGGAGCTGTTTTTT. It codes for CASGTSGGAIGELFF.

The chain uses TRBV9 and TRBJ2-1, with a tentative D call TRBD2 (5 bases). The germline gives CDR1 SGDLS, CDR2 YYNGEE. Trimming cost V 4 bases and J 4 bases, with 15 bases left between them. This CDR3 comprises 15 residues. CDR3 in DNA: TGTGCCAGCAGCACCCTGGACTCCCCTTACAATGAGCAGTTCTTC. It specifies CASSTLDSPYNEQFF.

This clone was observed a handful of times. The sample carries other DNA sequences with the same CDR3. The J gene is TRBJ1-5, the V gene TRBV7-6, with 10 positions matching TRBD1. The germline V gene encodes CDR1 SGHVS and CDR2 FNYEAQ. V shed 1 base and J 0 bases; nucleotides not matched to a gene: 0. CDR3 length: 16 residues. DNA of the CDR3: TGTGCCAGCAGCTTAGGGACAGGGGGTAGCAATCAGCCCCAGCATTTT. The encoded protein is CASSLGTGGSNQPQHF.

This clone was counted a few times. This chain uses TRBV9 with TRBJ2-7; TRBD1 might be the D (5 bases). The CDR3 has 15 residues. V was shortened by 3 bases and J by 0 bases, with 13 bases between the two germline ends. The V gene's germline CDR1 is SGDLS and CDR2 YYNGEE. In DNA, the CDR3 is TGTGCCAGCAGCGCAGACAGCGATAGCTCCTACGAGCAGTACTTC. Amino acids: CASSADSDSSYEQYF.

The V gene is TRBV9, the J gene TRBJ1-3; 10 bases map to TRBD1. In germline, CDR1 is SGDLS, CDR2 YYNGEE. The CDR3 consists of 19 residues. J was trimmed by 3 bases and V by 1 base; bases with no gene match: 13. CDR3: CASSVLPKGQGFGGNTIYF. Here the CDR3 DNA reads TGTGCCAGCAGCGTACTGCCAAAGGGACAGGGGTTCGGTGGAAACACCATATATTTT.

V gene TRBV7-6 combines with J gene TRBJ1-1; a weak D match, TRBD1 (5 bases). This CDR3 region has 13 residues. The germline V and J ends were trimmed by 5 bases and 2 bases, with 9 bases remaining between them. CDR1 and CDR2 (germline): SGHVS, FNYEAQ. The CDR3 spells CASSPGGNTEAFF. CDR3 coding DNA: TGTGCCAGCAGCCCGGGGGGTAACACTGAAGCTTTCTTT.

CDR3 nucleotides: TGCGCCAGCAGCTTGAGGCACAGGGATTCATCTGGGGCCAACGTCCTGACTTTC. It translates to CASSLRHRDSSGANVLTF. The chain links TRBV5-1 to TRBJ2-6, with D possibly TRBD1 on 6 matching bases. The CDR3 covers 18 residues. The germline V gene encodes CDR1 SGHRS and CDR2 YFSETQ. Trimming removed 1 base from V and 1 base from J, with 15 bases in between. Supplemented by reference TRBV5-1 and TRBJ2-6, the full variable domain reads KAGVTQTPRYLIKTRGQQVTLSCSPISGHRSVSWYQQTPGQGLQFLFEYFSETQRNKGNFPGRFSGRQFSNSRSEMNVSTLELGDSALYLCASSLRHRDSSGANVLTFGAGSRLTVL.

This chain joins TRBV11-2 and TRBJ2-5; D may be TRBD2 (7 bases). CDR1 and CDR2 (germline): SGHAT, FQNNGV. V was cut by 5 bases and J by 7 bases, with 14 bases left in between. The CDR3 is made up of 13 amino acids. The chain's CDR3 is CASSGGGLWTQYF. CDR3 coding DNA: TGTGCCAGCAGCGGGGGGGGCTTGTGGACCCAGTACTTC.

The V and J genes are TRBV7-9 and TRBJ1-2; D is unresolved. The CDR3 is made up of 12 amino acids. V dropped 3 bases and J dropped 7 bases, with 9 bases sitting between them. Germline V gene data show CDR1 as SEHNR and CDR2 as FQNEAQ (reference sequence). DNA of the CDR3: TGTGCCAGCAGCTTGGTTGGACTTGGCTACACCTTC. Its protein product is CASSLVGLGYTF.

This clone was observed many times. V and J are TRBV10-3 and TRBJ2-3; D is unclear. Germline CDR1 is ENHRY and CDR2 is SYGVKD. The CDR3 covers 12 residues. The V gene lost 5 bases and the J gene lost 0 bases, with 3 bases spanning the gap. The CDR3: CAISPSTDTQYF. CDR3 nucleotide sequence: TGTGCCATCAGTCCGAGCACAGATACGCAGTATTTT.

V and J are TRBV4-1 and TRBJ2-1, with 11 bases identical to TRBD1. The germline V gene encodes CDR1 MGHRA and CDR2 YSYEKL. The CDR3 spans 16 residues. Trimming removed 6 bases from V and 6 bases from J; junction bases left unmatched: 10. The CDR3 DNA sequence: TGCGCCAGCAGACGACCTGGACAGGGGGCGAGCAATGAGCAGTTCTTC. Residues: CASRRPGQGASNEQFF.

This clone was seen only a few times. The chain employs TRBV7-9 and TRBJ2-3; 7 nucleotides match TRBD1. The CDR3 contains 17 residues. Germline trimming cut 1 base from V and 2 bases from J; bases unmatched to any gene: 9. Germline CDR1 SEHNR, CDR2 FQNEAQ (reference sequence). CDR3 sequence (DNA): TGTGCCAGCAGCTTAGGAATCGACAGGGCTCACACAGATACGCAGTATTTT. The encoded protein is CASSLGIDRAHTDTQYF.

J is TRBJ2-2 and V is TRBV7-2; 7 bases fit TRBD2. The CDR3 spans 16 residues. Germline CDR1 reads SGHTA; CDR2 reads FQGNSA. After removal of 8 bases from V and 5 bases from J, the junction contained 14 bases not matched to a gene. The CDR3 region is CASRGGDWLRTGELFF. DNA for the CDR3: TGTGCCAGCCGTGGGGGGGATTGGTTGAGGACCGGGGAGCTGTTTTTT.

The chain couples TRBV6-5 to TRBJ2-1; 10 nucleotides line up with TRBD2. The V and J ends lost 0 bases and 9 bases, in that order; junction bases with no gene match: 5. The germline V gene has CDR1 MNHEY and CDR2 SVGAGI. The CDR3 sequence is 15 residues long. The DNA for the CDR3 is TGTGCCAGCAGTTACTCAGGGACTAGCGTGGGTGAGCAGTTCTTC. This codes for CASSYSGTSVGEQFF.

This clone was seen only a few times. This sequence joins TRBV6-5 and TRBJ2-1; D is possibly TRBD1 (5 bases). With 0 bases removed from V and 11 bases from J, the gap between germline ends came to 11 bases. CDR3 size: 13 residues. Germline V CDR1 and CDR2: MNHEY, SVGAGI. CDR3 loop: CASSYSKPGKQFF. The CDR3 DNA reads TGTGCCAGCAGTTACTCGAAGCCAGGGAAGCAGTTCTTC.

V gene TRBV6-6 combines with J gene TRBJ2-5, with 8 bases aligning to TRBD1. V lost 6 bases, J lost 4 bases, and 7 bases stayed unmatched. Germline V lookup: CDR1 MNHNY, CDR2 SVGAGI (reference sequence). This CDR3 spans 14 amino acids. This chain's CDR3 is CASRRGQVSETQYF. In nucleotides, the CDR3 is TGTGCCAGCAGACGGGGACAGGTCTCAGAGACCCAGTACTTC.

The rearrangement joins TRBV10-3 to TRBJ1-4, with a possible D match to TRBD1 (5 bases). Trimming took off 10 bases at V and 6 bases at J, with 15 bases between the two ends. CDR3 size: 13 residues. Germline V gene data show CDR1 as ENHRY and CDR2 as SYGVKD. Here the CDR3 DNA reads TGTGCCACCCGCCTCGGGGGGGATGAAAAACTGTTTTTT. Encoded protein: CATRLGGDEKLFF.

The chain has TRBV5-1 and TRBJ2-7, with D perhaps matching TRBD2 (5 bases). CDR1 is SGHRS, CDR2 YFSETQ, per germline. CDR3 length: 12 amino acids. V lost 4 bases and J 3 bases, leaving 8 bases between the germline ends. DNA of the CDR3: TGCGCCAGCAGCCAGAGGGACTACGAGCAGTACTTC. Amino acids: CASSQRDYEQYF.

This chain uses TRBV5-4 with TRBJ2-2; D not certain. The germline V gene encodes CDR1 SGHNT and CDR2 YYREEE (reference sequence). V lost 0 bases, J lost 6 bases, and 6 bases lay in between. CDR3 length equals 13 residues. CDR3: CASSLDSPGELFF. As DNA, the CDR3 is TGTGCCAGCAGCTTGGATAGCCCCGGGGAGCTGTTTTTT.

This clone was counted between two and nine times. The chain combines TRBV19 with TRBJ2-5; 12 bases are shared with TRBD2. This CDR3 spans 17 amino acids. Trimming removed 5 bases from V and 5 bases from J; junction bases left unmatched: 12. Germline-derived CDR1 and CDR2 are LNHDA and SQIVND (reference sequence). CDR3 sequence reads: CASSPHPGLAGWETQYF. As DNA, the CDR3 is TGTGCCAGTAGTCCACATCCGGGACTAGCGGGCTGGGAGACCCAGTACTTC.